These T cell receptor beta chains were read from a single sample in a study of blood T cells in healthy people across ages. MiXCR, run by TCRdb on the 5' RACE reads, gives a single entry per CDR3 protein. The table includes 1.5 million to 2 million distinct CDR3 sequences, about 35% detected once. The sequenced sample consisted of blood. The receptors derive from a woman in her twenties or thirties in good health. Both conserved end residues are part of each CDR3. A D gene is named only where the DNA matches it firmly. Size is omitted from some rows. Given values are once, few, many or a class for expanded clones.

v_call,j_call,clone_size,d_call,cdr3_nt,cdr3_aa
TRBV6-1,TRBJ2-7,-,TRBD1,TGTGCCAGTGGAACAGGGGGCTTAGGCACGGATACGCGGTATTTT,CASGTGGLGTDTRYF
TRBV27,TRBJ2-7,-,TRBD2,TGTGCCAGCAGGCGACTAGCGGGCCCCATTCCTGGCGAGCAGTACTTC,CASRRLAGPIPGEQYF
TRBV18,TRBJ2-7,-,TRBD2,TGTGCCAGCTCACCAATAGCGGGGTACGAGCAGTACTTC,CASSPIAGYEQYF
TRBV6-2/TRBV6-3,TRBJ2-1,many,TRBD2,TGTGCCAGCAGTGTCATACTAGCGGGAAACGAGCAGTTCTTC,CASSVILAGNEQFF
TRBV5-5,TRBJ2-1,-,-,TGTACCAGCAGCTTGGGCTGGGACGGATACAATGAGCAGTTCTTC,CTSSLGWDGYNEQFF
TRBV30,TRBJ1-2,few,-,TGTGCCTGGAGTGTACAGGGAAGGGGTGGCTACACCTTC,CAWSVQGRGGYTF
TRBV6-1,TRBJ2-1,-,-,TGTGCCAGCGGCGCCAAGCAGTTCTTC,CASGAKQFF
TRBV6-5,TRBJ2-2,-,TRBD2,TGTGCCAGCACCAAGGGAGGGGCGGGCACCGGGGAGCTGTTTTTT,CASTKGGAGTGELFF
TRBV7-9,TRBJ2-1,-,-,TGTGCCAGCAGCTTAGGTACGGGAATCCCGTCAAATGAGCAGTTCTTC,CASSLGTGIPSNEQFF
TRBV6-2/TRBV6-3,TRBJ2-7,many,TRBD1,TGTGCCAGCGGAACAGGGGAGAACCGGTTGTCGGAGCAGTACTTC,CASGTGENRLSEQYF
TRBV20-1,TRBJ1-6,many,-,TGCAGTGCTAGAGAGAGTAATTCACCCCTCCACTTT,CSARESNSPLHF
TRBV25-1,TRBJ1-2,few,-,TGTGCCAGCAGTGAATCAGGACCGCGAAAGGATGGCTACACCTTC,CASSESGPRKDGYTF
TRBV7-9,TRBJ1-2,-,-,TGTGCCAGCAGCCCGGCCGGCATCTATGGCTACACCTTC,CASSPAGIYGYTF
TRBV20-1,TRBJ2-3,many,TRBD2,TGCAGTGCTAGCTTGGTGGGACTAGCGGGGGTCACAGATACGCAGTATTTT,CSASLVGLAGVTDTQYF
TRBV20-1,TRBJ2-1,few,TRBD2,TGCCAAACCGGGAGGGCTAGCGATCCCCATGAGCAGTTCTTC,CQTGRASDPHEQFF
TRBV10-2,TRBJ1-5,-,-,TGCGCCAGCAGTGAGCTTGGACAAGGCAATCAGCCCCAGCATTTT,CASSELGQGNQPQHF
TRBV5-1,TRBJ2-7,-,-,TGCGCCAGCAGCCCTAATAGTGGGGCGGAAGAGCAGTACTTC,CASSPNSGAEEQYF
TRBV28,TRBJ2-5,many,-,TGTGCCAGCAGTTTAGGGGGGACAACAGAGACCCAGTACTTC,CASSLGGTTETQYF